Shown below are 32 T cell receptor beta chains from a single sample sequenced in a study of blood T cell repertoires in COVID-19. The method was immunoSEQ multiplex PCR; TCRdb's version includes in-frame clones alone and lacks a portion of them. The sample lists roughly 140,000 clones, 65% to 85% occurring once. The sample taken for sequencing was peripheral blood. The source is a woman aged 60 to 75 with acute or convalescent COVID-19.

The J gene is TRBJ1-1, the V gene TRBV9; D is unresolved. Germline V gene lookup returns CDR1 SGDLS and CDR2 YYNGEE. This CDR3 has 14 residues. V lost 4 bases and J lost 3, with 13 bases in between. The CDR3 DNA reads TGTGCCAGCAGCCATCGAGTGCGGGACACTGAAGCTTTCTTT. It yields the protein CASSHRVRDTEAFF.

The genes are TRBV19 and TRBJ1-2; 11 nucleotides line up with TRBD1. The CDR3 consists of 15 residues. Germline CDR1 reads LNHDA; CDR2 reads SQIVND (reference sequence). With V trimmed by 7 bases and J by 6 bases, 10 bases remained unmatched. CDR3 region: CASTQPRDRGNGYTF. The CDR3 bases are TGTGCCAGTACCCAACCCCGGGACAGGGGGAATGGCTACACCTTC.

Comments on this clone: Other DNA sequences within the sample encode an identical CDR3. The chain has TRBV6-5 and TRBJ2-2; D is ambiguous. This CDR3 has 11 amino acids. The V gene's germline CDR1 is MNHEY and CDR2 SVGAGI. V was trimmed by 8 bases and J by 6 bases, leaving 7 bases between them. The CDR3 DNA follows: TGTGCCAGCTCTCGGGCCGGGGAGCTGTTTTTT. Amino acid sequence: CASSRAGELFF.

This chain connects TRBV5-1 to TRBJ1-6, with D uncertain. The CDR3 is made up of 14 amino acids. In germline, CDR1 is SGHRS, CDR2 YFSETQ. V was shortened by 0 bases and J by 7 bases, with 8 bases between the two germline ends. CDR3 coding DNA: TGCGCCAGCAGCTTGGGGCAGTCGAATTCACCCCTCCACTTT. Its translation: CASSLGQSNSPLHF.

V is TRBV6-5 and J is TRBJ2-5, with D perhaps matching TRBD1 (5 bases). Per germline, CDR1 MNHEY and CDR2 SVGAGI. V was cut by 4 bases and J by 4 bases, with 13 bases left in between. There are 14 residues in the CDR3. The CDR3 region has the DNA TGTGCCAGCAGTTTCAGGGATAGTGGAGAGACCCAGTACTTC. Translating gives CASSFRDSGETQYF.

Only a few counts were recorded for this clone. The chain links TRBV5-8 to TRBJ1-1; D is unresolved. Germline V gene lookup returns CDR1 SGHTS and CDR2 YDEGEE. The CDR3 has 16 amino acids. Deletions cut 1 base from V and 7 bases from J, with 20 bases between. The CDR3 DNA follows: TGTGCCAGCAGCTTGTCCGTTTATCGCGGTTCCCGTGAAGCTTTCTTT. Protein product: CASSLSVYRGSREAFF.

The chain carries TRBV6-5 and TRBJ2-3, with D possibly being TRBD2 (6 bases). The CDR3 consists of 13 residues. CDR1 and CDR2 (germline): MNHEY, SVGAGI. V was clipped by 10 bases and J by 4 bases, with 15 bases between them. CDR3 nucleotides: TGTGCCACCGAAAGACTAGACGCAGATACGCAGTATTTT. This sequence encodes CATERLDADTQYF.

The rearrangement joins TRBV10-2 to TRBJ1-5; 8 nucleotides align to TRBD1. With 6 bases clipped from V and 0 bases from J, the junction kept 4 bases outside the gene matches. The CDR3 is made up of 15 amino acids. The germline V gene encodes CDR1 WSHSY and CDR2 SAAADI. The CDR3 is CASRPTGGSNQPQHF. CDR3 DNA: TGCGCCAGCAGACCCACAGGGGGTAGCAATCAGCCCCAGCATTTT.

The chain couples TRBV5-1 to TRBJ1-3, with TRBD1 as a possible D gene (6 bases). This CDR3 is 15 amino acids long. Per the germline V gene, CDR1 is SGHRS and CDR2 is YFSETQ. The germline V and J ends were trimmed by 0 bases and 4 bases, with 11 bases remaining between them. The CDR3 coding sequence is TGCGCCAGCAGCTTGGCCGGAGACAGGGGAAACACCATATATTTT. It is translated as CASSLAGDRGNTIYF.

The genes are TRBV9 and TRBJ2-2, with 12 bases that match TRBD2. J gave up 2 bases and V 4 bases, and 6 bases lay outside the gene matches. Germline V gene data show CDR1 as SGDLS and CDR2 as YYNGEE. This CDR3 has 17 amino acids. CDR3 residues: CASSPSGRAYNTGELFF. CDR3 sequence (DNA): TGTGCCAGCAGCCCTAGCGGGAGGGCCTATAACACCGGGGAGCTGTTTTTT.

This clone was picked up many times. The chain is built from TRBV15 and TRBJ2-7; D might be TRBD1 (6 bases). V dropped 3 bases and J dropped 6 bases, with 24 bases sitting between them. Germline loops: CDR1 LNHNV, CDR2 YYDKDF (reference sequence). The CDR3 length is 17 residues. The CDR3: CATSSPSVTGIRGEQYF. For the CDR3, the DNA is TGTGCCACCAGCAGCCCCAGCGTAACAGGGATCCGGGGCGAGCAGTACTTC.

The chain is built from TRBV2 and TRBJ1-1; D possibly corresponds to TRBD1 (6 bases). CDR1 and CDR2 from the germline V gene are SNHLY and FYNNEI. The CDR3 covers 13 residues. Trimming took 9 bases from V and 5 from J, leaving 16 bases between them. This CDR3 reads CASIQGIGTEAFF. In DNA form, the CDR3 reads TGTGCCAGTATACAGGGAATTGGGACTGAAGCTTTCTTT.

The rearrangement links TRBV2 to TRBJ2-5; TRBD1 might be the D (6 bases). Trimming took off 6 bases at V and 1 base at J, with 15 bases between the two ends. Germline CDR1 is SNHLY and CDR2 is FYNNEI. There are 15 residues in the CDR3. The CDR3 bases are TGTGCCAGCAGGGAGAGACAGGACCTCCAAGAGACCCAGTACTTC. As protein: CASRERQDLQETQYF.

This clone was seen a single time. The chain employs TRBV25-1 and TRBJ2-1; D is possibly TRBD2 (6 bases). Germline-derived CDR1 and CDR2 are MGHDK and SYGVNS. V lost 6 bases and J lost 4, with 19 bases in between. The CDR3 is 16 residues long. The CDR3 sequence: CASSHTLARLYNEQFF. The DNA of the CDR3 is TGTGCCAGCAGCCACACCCTAGCGCGGTTATACAATGAGCAGTTCTTC.

This clone was seen only once. The rearrangement uses TRBV30 and TRBJ1-4; weak D call: TRBD1 (6 bases). The V end lost 5 bases, the J end lost 8 bases, and 9 bases lay between the germline ends. Germline values: CDR1 GTSNPN, CDR2 SVGIG (reference sequence). The CDR3 extends over 11 amino acids. CDR3 protein: CAWGGGEKLFF. In DNA, the CDR3 is TGTGCCTGGGGGGGCGGGGAAAAACTGTTTTTT.

This chain joins TRBV19 and TRBJ2-3, with 14 bases fitting TRBD2. Germline values: CDR1 LNHDA, CDR2 SQIVND (reference sequence). CDR3 length: 16 amino acids. The V gene end was trimmed by 5 bases and the J gene end by 5 bases; junction bases not matched to a gene: 6. CDR3 sequence (DNA): TGTGCCAGTAGTCCGGGACTAGCGGGAGCAGGAGATACGCAGTATTTT. Its translation is CASSPGLAGAGDTQYF.

This sequence joins TRBV7-3 and TRBJ2-3; 11 bases are a match to TRBD2. The CDR3 is made up of 18 amino acids. With 2 bases clipped from V and 0 bases from J, the junction kept 7 bases outside the gene matches. The germline V gene has CDR1 SGHTA and CDR2 FQGTGA. The CDR3 bases are TGTGCCAGCAGCTTAGGGCCTACTAGCGGGGGAAGCACAGATACGCAGTATTTT. Protein sequence: CASSLGPTSGGSTDTQYF.

V gene TRBV7-2 combines with J gene TRBJ2-1; TRBD2 matches at 7 bases. CDR1 is SGHTA, CDR2 FQGNSA, per germline. The trim removed 5 bases at V and 9 bases at J, leaving 16 bases unmatched. CDR3 length: 16 amino acids. CDR3 protein: CASSRSGLAVGIEQFF. DNA for the CDR3: TGTGCCAGCAGCCGGTCCGGGCTAGCGGTCGGTATTGAGCAGTTCTTC.

The chain recombines TRBV28 with TRBJ2-1; TRBD2 matches at 8 bases. The CDR3 loop spans 14 amino acids. J was trimmed by 9 bases and V by 2 bases; bases with no gene match: 6. CDR1 and CDR2 (germline): MDHEN, SYDVKM. As DNA, the CDR3 is TGTGCCAGCAGTTTAGCGGGGGGTACCATTGAGCAGTTCTTC. It translates to CASSLAGGTIEQFF.

The V gene is TRBV12-3 or TRBV12-4, the J gene TRBJ2-7; D may be TRBD1 (5 bases). The CDR3 spans 13 residues. Trimming cost V 7 bases and J 2 bases, with 12 bases left between them. CDR3 DNA sequence: TGTGCCAGCACGTGGGGCAGAGCCTACGAGCAGTACTTC. This gives the protein CASTWGRAYEQYF.

The chain couples TRBV24-1 to TRBJ2-1; 16 nucleotides agree with TRBD2. This CDR3 region has 15 residues. Germline CDR1 and CDR2: KGHDR and SFDVKD. The V segment lost 2 bases and the J segment 15 bases; nucleotides outside the gene matches: 6. Here the CDR3 reads CATSDSGTSGRAPFF. CDR3 coding DNA: TGTGCCACCAGTGATTCTGGGACTAGCGGGAGGGCGCCGTTCTTC.

The chain combines TRBV6-5 with TRBJ1-5; TRBD1 matches at 8 bases. Trimming at V came to 3 bases and at J to 6 bases, leaving 1 base not matched to a gene. This CDR3 region has 13 residues. The germline V gene has CDR1 MNHEY and CDR2 SVGAGI. The chain's CDR3 is CASSYGTGQPQHF. As DNA, the CDR3 is TGTGCCAGCAGTTATGGGACAGGTCAGCCCCAGCATTTT.

This clone was picked up one time. V gene TRBV28 combines with J gene TRBJ2-7, with a weak D call TRBD1 (6 bases). V lost 6 bases and J 1 base, leaving 16 bases between the germline ends. This CDR3 spans 15 amino acids. CDR1 MDHEN and CDR2 SYDVKM come from the germline V gene. CDR3 DNA: TGTGCCAGCAGCTCTCCCCGCCAGGGGTCCTACGAGCAGTACTTC. It translates to CASSSPRQGSYEQYF.

The chain is built from TRBV11-3 and TRBJ1-1; 11 bases are shared with TRBD1. The CDR3 has 15 residues. Germline V lookup: CDR1 SGHNT, CDR2 YENEEA. Germline trimming cut 3 bases from V and 1 base from J; bases unmatched to any gene: 1. CDR3 DNA sequence: TGTGCCAGCAGCTTGGGACAGGGGGAGAACACTGAAGCTTTCTTT. Amino acids: CASSLGQGENTEAFF. The full variable domain, its missing parts supplied by reference TRBV11-3 and TRBJ1-1, is EAGVVQSPRYKIIEKKQPVAFWCNPISGHNTLYWYLQNLGQGPELLIRYENEEAVDDSQLPKDRFSAERLKGVDSTLKIQPAELGDSAVYLCASSLGQGENTEAFFGQGTRLTVV.

As DNA, the CDR3 is TGCAGTGCTAGTCGACAGGGTGGCTCCTACGAGCAGTACTTC. Its protein product is CSASRQGGSYEQYF. The chain links TRBV20-1 to TRBJ2-7; 7 bases map to TRBD1. V was clipped by 3 bases and J by 0 bases; unmatched bases: 5. Per germline, CDR1 DFQATT and CDR2 SNEGSKA (reference sequence). This CDR3 contains 14 residues.

CDR3 bases: TGTGCCAGCAGTTTTCATCCGGGGGAGAGGGACGGCTACACCTTC. The encoded protein is CASSFHPGERDGYTF. This chain joins TRBV28 and TRBJ1-2; weak D call: TRBD1 (5 bases). Germline CDR1 reads MDHEN; CDR2 reads SYDVKM. The CDR3 has 15 amino acids. Trimming shortened V by 3 bases and J by 8 bases, and 19 bases separated the two germline ends.

The V and J genes are TRBV28 and TRBJ2-5, with 11 bases lining up with TRBD2. This CDR3 has 16 amino acids. V was pared by 2 bases and J by 2 bases, with 4 bases of the junction left unmatched. From germline, CDR1 is MDHEN and CDR2 SYDVKM. The CDR3 nucleotides are TGTGCCAGCAGTTTACTTAGCGGGAGGGCTCAAGAGACCCAGTACTTC. As protein: CASSLLSGRAQETQYF.

This clone was found a few times. The chain has TRBV19 and TRBJ1-2, with a weak D call TRBD1 (6 bases). This CDR3 region has 12 residues. The germline V gene encodes CDR1 LNHDA and CDR2 SQIVND (reference sequence). Trimming pared 4 bases from V and 6 bases from J, leaving 9 bases between. The CDR3 DNA reads as TGTGCCAGTAGTAGGAAGGGGGATGGCTACACCTTC. Protein sequence: CASSRKGDGYTF.

The rearrangement joins TRBV2 to TRBJ2-3; 10 bases align to TRBD2. The J segment lost 14 bases and the V segment lost 4 bases, leaving 24 bases of the junction unmatched. This CDR3 region has 18 residues. Germline CDR1 is SNHLY and CDR2 is FYNNEI. CDR3 coding DNA: TGTGCCAGCAGTGTCGTTCGCCGTATAGCGGGGGGTGCCGACGTATCGTATTTT. It encodes CASSVVRRIAGGADVSYF.

The V and J genes are TRBV2 and TRBJ2-3; the match to TRBD2 covers 8 bases. Germline CDR1 SNHLY, CDR2 FYNNEI. The V segment lost 4 bases and the J segment 0 bases; nucleotides outside the gene matches: 3. The CDR3 has 15 amino acids. In DNA, the CDR3 is TGTGCCAGCAGTGTGGGCGGGAGGAGCACAGATACGCAGTATTTT. The encoded protein is CASSVGGRSTDTQYF.

V gene TRBV19 combines with J gene TRBJ2-2; the D gene is possibly TRBD1 (6 bases). Trimming removed 5 bases from V and 0 bases from J, with 10 bases in between. Germline V lookup: CDR1 LNHDA, CDR2 SQIVND (reference sequence). The CDR3 runs to 15 residues. CDR3 DNA sequence: TGTGCCAGTAGTTGGGGACATACGAACACCGGGGAGCTGTTTTTT. It codes for CASSWGHTNTGELFF.

CDR3 loop: CASSLRGRLDEQFF. The DNA of the CDR3 is TGCGCCAGCAGCCTCAGGGGGCGACTGGATGAGCAGTTCTTC. This sequence joins TRBV10-1 and TRBJ2-1; 8 nucleotides align to TRBD1. With 6 bases clipped from V and 8 bases from J, the junction kept 9 bases outside the gene matches. The CDR3 runs to 14 residues. In germline, CDR1 is WNHNN, CDR2 SYGVQD (reference sequence).